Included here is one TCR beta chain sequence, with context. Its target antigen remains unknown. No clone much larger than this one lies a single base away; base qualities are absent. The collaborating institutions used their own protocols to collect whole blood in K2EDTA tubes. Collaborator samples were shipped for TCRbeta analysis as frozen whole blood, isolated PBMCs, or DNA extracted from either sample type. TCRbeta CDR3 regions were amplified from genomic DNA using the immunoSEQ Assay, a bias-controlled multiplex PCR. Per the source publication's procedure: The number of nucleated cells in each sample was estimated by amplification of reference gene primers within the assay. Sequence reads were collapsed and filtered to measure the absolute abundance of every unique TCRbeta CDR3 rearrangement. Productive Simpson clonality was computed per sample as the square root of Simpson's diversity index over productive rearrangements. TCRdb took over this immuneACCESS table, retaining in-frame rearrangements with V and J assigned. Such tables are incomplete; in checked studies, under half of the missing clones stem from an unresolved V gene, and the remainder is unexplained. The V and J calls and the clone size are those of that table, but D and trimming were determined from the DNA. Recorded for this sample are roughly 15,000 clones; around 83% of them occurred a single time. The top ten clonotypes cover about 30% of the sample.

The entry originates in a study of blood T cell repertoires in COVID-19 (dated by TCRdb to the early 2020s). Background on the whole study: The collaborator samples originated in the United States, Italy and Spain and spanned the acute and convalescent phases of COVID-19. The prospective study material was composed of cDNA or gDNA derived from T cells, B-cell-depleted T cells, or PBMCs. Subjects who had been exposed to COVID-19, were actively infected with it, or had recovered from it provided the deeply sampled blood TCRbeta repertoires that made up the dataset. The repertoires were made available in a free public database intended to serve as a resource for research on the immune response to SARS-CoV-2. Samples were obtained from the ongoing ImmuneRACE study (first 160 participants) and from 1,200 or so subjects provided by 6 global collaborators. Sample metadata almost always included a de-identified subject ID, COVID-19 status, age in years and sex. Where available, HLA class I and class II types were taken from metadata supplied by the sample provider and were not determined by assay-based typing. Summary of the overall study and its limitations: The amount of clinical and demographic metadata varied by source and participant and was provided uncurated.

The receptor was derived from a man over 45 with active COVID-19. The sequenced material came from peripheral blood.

The DNA sequence is given as TGTGCCAGCAGCTTCTTTAGCGGGGAGGGCCACAATGAGCAGTTCTTC. This gives the protein CASSFFSGEGHNEQFF. The sequence is built from TRBV7-3 and TRBJ2-1; 8 bases in between match TRBD2. The CDR3 sequence holds 16 residues, the cysteine and phenylalanine included. Left in the record is the CDR3 DNA by itself, 48 bases read in frame from the first base. The germline V and J ends show losses of 3 bases and 5 bases respectively, and no gene match explains 9 bases of the junction. CDR1 and CDR2, looked up from the germline V gene, are SGHTA and FQGTGA.